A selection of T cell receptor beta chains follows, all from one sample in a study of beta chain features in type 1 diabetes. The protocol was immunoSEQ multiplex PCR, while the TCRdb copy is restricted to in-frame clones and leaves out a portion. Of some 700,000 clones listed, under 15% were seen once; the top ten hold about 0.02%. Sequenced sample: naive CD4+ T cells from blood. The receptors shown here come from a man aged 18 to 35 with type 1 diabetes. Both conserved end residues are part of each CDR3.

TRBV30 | CAWSVRSGYNEQFF
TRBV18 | CASSHGTGSLGTDTQYF
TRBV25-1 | CASSEYRAELGEAFF
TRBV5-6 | CASSHSGRISTDTQYF
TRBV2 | CASSMNSYNSPLHF
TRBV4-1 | CASSREPGIETQYF
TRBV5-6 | CASSSNRRGPQYF
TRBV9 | CASSVGALTYEQYF
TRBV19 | CASARQSQETQYF
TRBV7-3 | CASSLTTGELFF
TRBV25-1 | CASGGTTGNTIYF
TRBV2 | CASSLKPLSGSSTDTQYF
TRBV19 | CASRRDNEQFF
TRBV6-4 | CAPEGRQETQYF
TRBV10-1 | CASSREDTFRAEAFF
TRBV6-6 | CASSYGYGRGGEQFF
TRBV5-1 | CASRKNRGDNEQFF
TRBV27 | CASSDILSYEQYF
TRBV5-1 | CASSPGTVDTEAFF
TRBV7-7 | CASSLGGPGTDTQYF
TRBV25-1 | CASDALAGGPGTQYF
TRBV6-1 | CASSTQGNTEAFF
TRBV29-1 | CSGTQGAGRGSNQPQHF
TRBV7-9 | CASSPPGASYNEQFF
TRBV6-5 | CASSFDPHGEKLFF
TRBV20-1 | CSARRVNEQFF
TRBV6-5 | CATRRTYGYTF
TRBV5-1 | CASSLASGRLNYGYTF
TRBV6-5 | CASSRDSYNEQFF
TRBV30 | CAFQRGTGFYEQYF
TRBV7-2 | CASSLLQANSNQPQHF
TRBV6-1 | CASTPRGPQETQYF
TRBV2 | CASTRQGAFNEQFF
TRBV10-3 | CAISEGARSNTGELFF
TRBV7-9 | CASSPAGGVPAPGANVLTF
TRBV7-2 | CASSSVSLFGGYTF
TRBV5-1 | CASSNPTGPYEQYF
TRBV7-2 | CASSLNTVNSPLHF
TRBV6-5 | CASSYRAGPGETQYF
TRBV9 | CASSVGAQANTGELFF
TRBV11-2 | CASSLGIPGTGAYEQYF
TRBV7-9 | CASSLEGTYGYTF
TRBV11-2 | CASSYLAGGLHEQFF
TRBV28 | CASTGTEGYTF
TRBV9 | CASSLRTGDYQETQYF